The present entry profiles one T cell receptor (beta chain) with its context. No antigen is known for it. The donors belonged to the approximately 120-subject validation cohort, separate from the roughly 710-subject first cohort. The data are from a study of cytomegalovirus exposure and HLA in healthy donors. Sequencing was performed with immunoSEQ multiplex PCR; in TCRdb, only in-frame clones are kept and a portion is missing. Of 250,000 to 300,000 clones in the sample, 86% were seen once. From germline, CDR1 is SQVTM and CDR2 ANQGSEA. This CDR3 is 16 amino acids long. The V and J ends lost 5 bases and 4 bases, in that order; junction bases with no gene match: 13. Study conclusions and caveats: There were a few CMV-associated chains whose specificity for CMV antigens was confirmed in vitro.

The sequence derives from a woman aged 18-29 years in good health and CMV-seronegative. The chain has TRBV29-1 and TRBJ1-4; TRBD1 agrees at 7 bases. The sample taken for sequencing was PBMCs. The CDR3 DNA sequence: TGCAGCGTTCTGCCTTTTGACAGGGCTGATAATGAAAAACTGTTTTTT. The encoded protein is CSVLPFDRADNEKLFF.